The present entry profiles one T cell receptor (beta chain) with its context. The antigen is undetermined. The data were taken from a study of cytomegalovirus exposure and HLA in healthy donors. Study results and caveats: Most sequenced TCRs were rare (though some public TCRs occurred in many donors).

The CDR3 covers 16 residues. Trimming removed 4 bases from V and 5 bases from J; junction bases left unmatched: 10. Germline assignment: CDR1 GTSNPN and CDR2 SVGIG (reference sequence). It was with 60 Vbeta and 13 Jbeta primers that the PCR ran. Some clones are missing from TCRdb's copy, which holds only in-frame ones; the method was immunoSEQ multiplex PCR. Altogether over 150,000 clones are present, around three quarters being singletons, with the ten largest covering approximately 2%. The receptor was derived from a man aged 40-50 years in good health and CMV-seronegative. This chain uses TRBV30 with TRBJ1-4; 10 bases line up with TRBD1. What was sequenced was PBMCs. The CDR3 spells CAWTKGQGSRNEKLFF. As DNA, the CDR3 is TGTGCCTGGACCAAGGGACAGGGGTCGAGGAATGAAAAACTGTTTTTT.